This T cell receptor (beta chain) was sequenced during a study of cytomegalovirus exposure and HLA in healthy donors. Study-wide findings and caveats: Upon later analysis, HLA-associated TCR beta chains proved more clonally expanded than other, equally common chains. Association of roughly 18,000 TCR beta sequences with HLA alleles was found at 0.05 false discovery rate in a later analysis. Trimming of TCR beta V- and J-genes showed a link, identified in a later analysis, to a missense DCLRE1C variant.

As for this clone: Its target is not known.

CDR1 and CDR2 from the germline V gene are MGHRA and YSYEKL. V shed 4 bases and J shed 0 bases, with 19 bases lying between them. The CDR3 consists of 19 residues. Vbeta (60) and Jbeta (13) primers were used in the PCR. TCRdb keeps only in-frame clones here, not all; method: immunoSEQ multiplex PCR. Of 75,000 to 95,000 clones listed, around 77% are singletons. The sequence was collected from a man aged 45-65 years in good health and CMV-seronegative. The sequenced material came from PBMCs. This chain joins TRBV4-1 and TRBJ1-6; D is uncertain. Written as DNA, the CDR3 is TGCGCCAGCAGCCGTTTGAAACGAGAAGGGAGCTCCTATAATTCACCCCTCCACTTT. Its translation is CASSRLKREGSSYNSPLHF.